The text below deals with one TCR beta chain. This entry is derived from a study of blood T cells in healthy people across ages. Study-wide background: Every two T cells gave about one barcoded beta molecule via template switching.

Sample-barcoded 5' priming and a J-beta primer mix drove a second PCR of about 6 to 12 cycles. TCRdb recomputed calls from the 5' RACE reads with MiXCR, one row per CDR3 protein. This sample has some 290,000 distinct CDR3 sequences; around 30% occur once, and the top ten carry about 30%. The source material was blood. The source of this sequence is a woman between 65 and 79 years old in good health.

CDR3 DNA: TGTGCCAGCAGATCAGATAGCGGGAGTGGCGCCTACAATGAGCAGTTCTTC. Amino acid sequence: CASRSDSGSGAYNEQFF. V usage is TRBV11-1 and J usage is TRBJ2-7; TRBD2 agrees at 9 bases. The J call is doubtful: the DNA matches TRBJ2-1 better. The V gene's germline CDR1 is SGHAT and CDR2 FQDESV (reference sequence). CDR3 length: 17 residues.